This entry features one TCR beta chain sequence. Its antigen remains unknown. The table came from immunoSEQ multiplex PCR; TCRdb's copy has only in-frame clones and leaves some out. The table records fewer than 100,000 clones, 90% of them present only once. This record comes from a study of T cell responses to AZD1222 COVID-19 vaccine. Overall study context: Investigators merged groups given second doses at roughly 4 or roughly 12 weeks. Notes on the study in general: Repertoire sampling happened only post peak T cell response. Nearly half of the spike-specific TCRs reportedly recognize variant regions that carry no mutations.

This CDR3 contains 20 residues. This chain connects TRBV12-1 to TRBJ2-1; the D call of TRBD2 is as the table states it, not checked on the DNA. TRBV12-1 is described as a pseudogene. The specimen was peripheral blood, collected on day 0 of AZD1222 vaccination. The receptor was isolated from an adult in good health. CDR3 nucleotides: TGTGCCAGCAGCTTTGCGCTTTCTTCGATTTCGGGTTATCGCGACAATGAGCAGTTCTTC. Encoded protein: CASSFALSSISGYRDNEQFF.